Listed below are T cell receptor beta chains from one sample, sequenced in a study of blood T cell repertoires in COVID-19. Produced via immunoSEQ multiplex PCR; TCRdb's table is partial and in-frame only. Here the sample spans roughly 130,000 clones, approximately 85% being singletons. The sample was PBMCs or T cells enriched from blood (not recorded which). Every receptor here comes from a woman in her forties or fifties with acute COVID-19. Each CDR3 is given with its conserved first and last residue. A D gene is named only where the DNA matches it firmly. Only part of the rows carry a size: once, few, many, or a class if the clone is expanded.

cdr3_aa cdr3_nt d_call j_call v_call clone_size
CASSLRNTVNTEAFF TGCGCCAGCAGCTTAAGAAATACAGTGAACACTGAAGCTTTCTTT - TRBJ1-1 TRBV5-1 few
CASSLLGDTEAFF TGTGCCAGCAGCTTACTCGGGGACACTGAAGCTTTCTTT - TRBJ1-1 TRBV7-9 -
CASSIAGGATNEKLFF TGTGCCAGTAGTATCGCAGGGGGTGCAACTAATGAAAAACTGTTTTTT TRBD1 TRBJ1-4 TRBV19 -
CASSSRLAGEETQYF TGTGCCAGCAGTTCCCGACTAGCGGGAGAAGAGACCCAGTACTTC TRBD2 TRBJ2-5 TRBV7-9 once
CASSLTGQGIETQYF TGTGCCAGCAGCTTAACGGGACAGGGGATAGAGACCCAGTACTTC TRBD1 TRBJ2-5 TRBV7-9 -
CASSLAGGRGRGDEQYF TGTGCCAGCAGCTTGGCGGGAGGGCGAGGTCGTGGGGACGAGCAGTACTTC TRBD2 TRBJ2-7 TRBV7-9 -
CASSSQENYEQYF TGCGCCAGCAGCTCACAGGAGAACTACGAGCAGTACTTC - TRBJ2-7 TRBV5-1 -
CASSPNGAGGYGYTF TGTGCCAGCTCACCAAATGGCGCAGGGGGCTATGGCTACACCTTC TRBD1 TRBJ1-2 TRBV18 -
CASSLQGSLTEAFF TGTGCCAGCAGCCTCCAGGGTTCTCTCACTGAAGCTTTCTTT - TRBJ1-1 TRBV3-1/TRBV3-2 -
CASSQGGLAANTGELFF TGCGCCAGCAGCCAAGGGGGACTAGCGGCAAACACCGGGGAGCTGTTTTTT TRBD2 TRBJ2-2 TRBV4-1 -
CASSESSGDWSNQPQHF TGCGCCAGCAGTGAGTCGAGCGGGGACTGGAGCAATCAGCCCCAGCATTTT - TRBJ1-5 TRBV10-2 -
CASSSGQTLNTEAFF TGTGCCAGCAGTTCCGGACAGACCTTGAACACTGAAGCTTTCTTT - TRBJ1-1 TRBV6-9 -
CASSLTGGSEQFF TGTGCCAGCAGCTTAACGGGAGGATCTGAGCAGTTCTTC TRBD2 TRBJ2-1 TRBV5-6 -
CASSQGLLGGEQETQYF TGTGCCAGCAGCCAAGGTCTCTTAGGGGGCGAGCAAGAGACCCAGTACTTC TRBD1 TRBJ2-5 TRBV3-1/TRBV3-2 once
CASSRREDTDTQYF TGTGCCAGCTCAAGGCGGGAGGACACAGATACGCAGTATTTT TRBD2 TRBJ2-3 TRBV18 once
CAWSVREEQFF TGTGCCTGGAGTGTTCGGGAAGAGCAGTTCTTC - TRBJ2-1 TRBV30 -
CAWRGRGTNEKLFF TGTGCCTGGAGGGGACGGGGGACTAATGAAAAACTGTTTTTT - TRBJ1-4 TRBV30 -
CSGGSDEQFF TGCAGCGGGGGATCGGATGAGCAGTTCTTC - TRBJ2-1 TRBV29-1 -
CASNPRGNRYNEQFF TGTGCCAGCAACCCCAGGGGTAATCGTTACAATGAGCAGTTCTTC - TRBJ2-1 TRBV27 -
CSGGAGYKNIQYF TGCAGCGGGGGGGCGGGATATAAAAACATTCAGTACTTC - TRBJ2-4 TRBV29-1 -
CASRQGMNTEAFF TGCGCCAGTAGACAGGGGATGAACACTGAAGCTTTCTTT TRBD1 TRBJ1-1 TRBV10-1 -
CASSFRSAGNNEQFF TGTGCCAGCAGCTTTAGGTCTGCAGGGAACAATGAGCAGTTCTTC - TRBJ2-1 TRBV5-4 once
CASSLAWSGPGKLFF TGTGCCAGCAGCTTAGCATGGTCAGGCCCTGGGAAACTGTTTTTT - TRBJ1-4 TRBV11-2 -
CALQPNQPQHF TGTGCCTTACAGCCTAATCAGCCCCAGCATTTT - TRBJ1-5 TRBV6-5 -
CASSSKTGFGNTIYF TGTGCCAGCAGCTCTAAGACAGGATTCGGAAACACCATATATTTT - TRBJ1-3 TRBV7-2 -
CAISSGTSGVSYNEQFF TGTGCCATCAGTTCCGGGACTAGCGGAGTCTCCTACAATGAGCAGTTCTTC TRBD2 TRBJ2-1 TRBV10-3 -
CASSSLSGIPGNEQFF TGTGCCAGCAGTTCCCTTAGCGGCATACCTGGGAATGAGCAGTTCTTC - TRBJ2-1 TRBV6-5 -
CASSWDTQTGELFF TGTGCCAGCAGTTGGGACACTCAAACCGGGGAGCTGTTTTTT - TRBJ2-2 TRBV6-2/TRBV6-3 once
CASSELGTGNEDEQFF TGTGCCAGCAGTGAGCTTGGGACAGGGAATGAGGATGAGCAGTTCTTC TRBD1 TRBJ2-1 TRBV2 -
CASSLGGPSSGNTIYF TGTGCCAGCAGCTTAGGAGGTCCTTCCTCTGGAAACACCATATATTTT - TRBJ1-3 TRBV7-6 once
CASKDSMNTEAFF TGTGCCAGTAAGGACAGCATGAACACTGAAGCTTTCTTT - TRBJ1-1 TRBV2 -
CASSLFVDSGRAVETQYF TGTGCCAGCAGCTTATTCGTAGACAGCGGGAGGGCCGTAGAGACCCAGTACTTC TRBD2 TRBJ2-5 TRBV11-2 -
CASSSTRTGAGNTIYF TGTGCCAGCAGTTCGACCCGGACAGGGGCTGGAAACACCATATATTTT TRBD1 TRBJ1-3 TRBV6-5 -
CASSEAPRAFYNEQFF TGCGCCAGCAGTGAGGCCCCGAGGGCTTTCTACAATGAGCAGTTCTTC - TRBJ2-1 TRBV10-2 -
CASSPRKLAALGPDTQYF TGCGCCAGCAGCCCTAGAAAACTAGCGGCCCTAGGCCCAGATACGCAGTATTTT TRBD2 TRBJ2-3 TRBV5-1 -
CASSNSRQGGYEQYF TGTGCCAGCAGCAATAGCAGGCAGGGTGGGTACGAGCAGTACTTC - TRBJ2-7 TRBV13 -
CATNAHQSGGYTF TGTGCCACCAACGCCCACCAGAGCGGTGGCTACACCTTC - TRBJ1-2 TRBV6-5 -
CASSHRGGDNQETQYF TGTGCCAGCAGCCATCGAGGAGGGGATAACCAAGAGACCCAGTACTTC - TRBJ2-5 TRBV14 -
CASSKDPEEDRQYF TGTGCCAGCAGCAAAGACCCGGAAGAGGACAGGCAGTACTTC - TRBJ2-4 TRBV21-1 -
CASSTGQGWTQYF TGTGCCAGCAGTACGGGACAGGGGTGGACCCAGTACTTC TRBD1 TRBJ2-5 TRBV6-2/TRBV6-3 -
CASSVIAGGRADTQYF TGTGCCAGCAGCGTAATCGCGGGAGGGCGGGCAGATACGCAGTATTTT TRBD2 TRBJ2-3 TRBV9 -
CASSPRTGANTDTQYF TGTGCCAGCAGTCCAAGGACAGGGGCGAACACAGATACGCAGTATTTT TRBD1 TRBJ2-3 TRBV9 -
CSASLQINNSPLHF TGCAGTGCTAGTTTACAGATCAATAATTCACCCCTCCACTTT - TRBJ1-6 TRBV20-1 -
CASSLSAGTNEKLFF TGTGCCAGCAGTTTATCGGCAGGGACTAATGAAAAACTGTTTTTT - TRBJ1-4 TRBV27 -
CASRLAGGPSYNEQFF TGTGCCAGCAGACTAGCGGGAGGGCCCTCCTACAATGAGCAGTTCTTC TRBD2 TRBJ2-1 TRBV2 -
CASSQGGVTEGYTF TGCGCCAGCAGCCAAGGGGGGGTTACGGAGGGCTACACCTTC - TRBJ1-2 TRBV4-1 few
CASSYSGTSVYEQYF TGTGCCAGCAGTTACTCCGGGACTAGCGTCTACGAGCAGTACTTC TRBD2 TRBJ2-7 TRBV6-2/TRBV6-3 -
CASTTTGGPDYGYTF TGTGCCAGTACCACTACGGGGGGGCCCGACTATGGCTACACCTTC - TRBJ1-2 TRBV19 -
CASSQDLDRVGGYTF TGTGCCAGCAGCCAAGATCTCGACAGGGTTGGCGGCTACACCTTC TRBD1 TRBJ1-2 TRBV4-2 -
CASSQDVDPRDGYTF TGTGCCAGCAGCCAAGATGTCGACCCTCGGGATGGCTACACCTTC - TRBJ1-2 TRBV4-2 once
CASSQGGLAVYEQYF TGTGCCAGCAGCCAGGGTGGACTGGCGGTCTACGAGCAGTACTTC - TRBJ2-7 TRBV4-2 -
CASILQGGNYGYTF TGTGCCAGTATTTTACAGGGGGGGAACTATGGCTACACCTTC TRBD1 TRBJ1-2 TRBV19 -
CASTDTAGASGNTIYF TGTGCCAGCACCGATACGGCAGGGGCCTCTGGAAACACCATATATTTT - TRBJ1-3 TRBV11-3 -
CASSPPGNEKLFF TGCGCCAGCAGCCCACCGGGAAATGAAAAACTGTTTTTT - TRBJ1-4 TRBV5-1 -
CASSTTGFGSPLHF TGTGCCAGTAGTACAACAGGTTTTGGATCACCCCTCCACTTT - TRBJ1-6 TRBV19 -
CASSFGPSYEQYF TGTGCCAGCAGTTTCGGTCCATCCTACGAGCAGTACTTC - TRBJ2-7 TRBV12-3/TRBV12-4 -
CASSLNWEQYF TGTGCCAGCAGTTTAAACTGGGAGCAGTACTTC - TRBJ2-7 TRBV28 -
CASSIGLGVEAFF TGTGCCAGTAGTATAGGTTTAGGGGTCGAAGCTTTCTTT - TRBJ1-1 TRBV19 -